Following are 19 T cell receptor beta chains from one sample sequenced in a study of OX40 agonist ivuxolimab in advanced cancers. To prepare the library, the immunoSEQ multiplex PCR assay was applied. Not all clones reach the TCRdb copy of this immuneACCESS table, which keeps in-frame sequences only. Checked studies attribute under half of the gap to unresolved V genes and leave the rest unexplained. This sample lists about 52,000 clones; under 95% were detected once. The ten top clones hold around 10% of the sample. This specimen was CD4+ or CD8+ T cells sorted from blood, taken in a trial of the OX40 agonist ivuxolimab. The receptors here all came from an adult with an advanced solid tumor such as melanoma, head and neck, liver or kidney cancer.

The rearrangement joins TRBV5-4 to TRBJ2-3; tentative D call: TRBD2 (6 bases). V was shortened by 4 bases and J by 2 bases, with 20 bases between the two germline ends. Germline values: CDR1 SGHNT, CDR2 YYREEE (reference sequence). CDR3 length equals 17 residues. The CDR3 loop is CASSPGVATAFTDTQYF. In DNA form, the CDR3 reads TGTGCCAGCAGCCCGGGGGTGGCGACTGCTTTCACAGATACGCAGTATTTT.

This clone occurred a few times. The rearrangement joins TRBV4-1 to TRBJ1-1, with unresolved D. The V gene lost 0 bases and the J gene lost 11 bases, with 19 bases spanning the gap. The germline CDR1 and CDR2 sequences are MGHRA and YSYEKL. This CDR3 comprises 15 residues. In nucleotides, the CDR3 is TGCGCCAGCAGCCAAGACCGCCCTGCGACCCTGGGTGCTTTCTTT. Translated, it gives CASSQDRPATLGAFF.

The V gene is TRBV4-1, the J gene TRBJ1-6; D ambiguous. Germline V gene sequence: CDR1 MGHRA, CDR2 YSYEKL. V was trimmed by 1 base and J by 1 base, leaving 11 bases between them. The CDR3 runs to 17 residues. DNA for the CDR3: TGCGCCAGCAGCCAAGTGGCTGGTCAGTCCTATAATTCACCCCTCCACTTT. It translates to CASSQVAGQSYNSPLHF.

The chain couples TRBV9 to TRBJ2-1; the match to TRBD2 covers 9 bases. In germline, CDR1 is SGDLS, CDR2 YYNGEE. Trimming at V came to 6 bases and at J to 6 bases, leaving 4 bases not matched to a gene. This CDR3 spans 13 amino acids. The CDR3 region has the DNA TGTGCCAGCAATGGACTAGCGACCAATGAGCAGTTCTTC. As protein: CASNGLATNEQFF.

The rearrangement uses TRBV29-1 and TRBJ2-1; 11 nucleotides align to TRBD2. The CDR3 is made up of 18 amino acids. CDR1 is SQVTM and CDR2 is ANQGSEA in the germline V gene. J gave up 4 bases and V 0 bases, and 11 bases lay outside the gene matches. In DNA form, the CDR3 reads TGCAGCGTTGAAGATCAGAAACTAGCGGGGGCGGTTTACAATGAGCAGTTCTTC. Residues: CSVEDQKLAGAVYNEQFF.

The chain combines TRBV5-1 with TRBJ1-2; D is perhaps TRBD1 (6 bases). The CDR3 has 12 residues. Germline lookup yields CDR1 SGHRS and CDR2 YFSETQ. The V and J ends lost 4 bases and 8 bases respectively, with 12 bases between them. The DNA of the CDR3 is TGCGCCAGCAGCCGGGAGGGGGAAGGCTACACCTTC. Translating gives CASSREGEGYTF.

This clone has just one count. This chain connects TRBV2 to TRBJ2-1, with D possibly matching TRBD2 (6 bases). The CDR3 sequence is 14 residues long. Trimming cost V 7 bases and J 2 bases, with 12 bases left between them. The germline gives CDR1 SNHLY, CDR2 FYNNEI. The CDR3 reads CASIWTTAYNEQFF. CDR3 DNA sequence: TGTGCCAGCATTTGGACTACAGCCTACAATGAGCAGTTCTTC.

The genes are TRBV19 and TRBJ2-1, with D unresolved. Germline lookup yields CDR1 LNHDA and CDR2 SQIVND (reference sequence). Trimming cost V 1 base and J 6 bases, with 7 bases left between them. CDR3 length: 13 residues. CDR3 sequence: CASSIGTPNEQFF. CDR3 DNA: TGTGCCAGTAGTATAGGCACCCCCAATGAGCAGTTCTTC.

Concerning this clone: A read error may account for a junction end that differs from germline. The chain has TRBV5-1 and TRBJ1-1, with 7 bases identical to TRBD1. The germline V gene encodes CDR1 SGHRS and CDR2 YFSETQ. This CDR3 comprises 13 residues. The CDR3 nucleotides read TGTGCCAGCAGGCCACAGGGGTCCACTGAAGCTTTCTTT. Encoded protein: CASRPQGSTEAFF.

V is TRBV7-3 and J is TRBJ2-6; 7 bases are shared with TRBD1. The CDR3 length is 17 residues. V lost 5 bases, J lost 0 bases, and 7 bases stayed unmatched. Germline-derived CDR1 and CDR2 are SGHTA and FQGTGA. The CDR3 bases are TGTGCCAGCAGCCCCGGGACAGCGAGCTCTGGGGCCAACGTCCTGACTTTC. This sequence encodes CASSPGTASSGANVLTF.

The chain recombines TRBV7-2 with TRBJ2-2; perhaps TRBD1 as D (6 bases). Germline CDR1 is SGHTA and CDR2 is FQGNSA. V dropped 5 bases and J dropped 6 bases, with 10 bases sitting between them. CDR3 length: 13 amino acids. This CDR3 reads CASSPRGPGELFF. Here the CDR3 DNA reads TGTGCCAGCAGCCCCAGGGGTCCCGGGGAGCTGTTTTTT.

The CDR3 is CASSQDYTGELFF. In nucleotides, the CDR3 is TGCGCCAGCAGCCAAGATTACACCGGGGAGCTGTTTTTT. The chain combines TRBV4-3 with TRBJ2-2; D not resolved. Trimming took 0 bases from V and 3 from J, leaving 2 bases between them. The CDR3 runs 13 residues. Germline V gene sequence: CDR1 LGHNA, CDR2 YSLEER.

CDR3 sequence (DNA): TGTGCCAGCAGCTTATATAGCGGGAGCACAGATACGCAGTATTTT. It encodes CASSLYSGSTDTQYF. The gene calls are TRBV7-3 and TRBJ2-3; TRBD2 matches at 7 bases. With 2 bases clipped from V and 0 bases from J, the junction kept 2 bases outside the gene matches. CDR3 length equals 15 residues. From germline, CDR1 is SGHTA and CDR2 FQGTGA.

This clone was observed a single time. CDR3 in amino acids: CASSQYEEQFF. In DNA, the CDR3 is TGTGCCAGCAGCCAATACGAGGAGCAGTTCTTC. This chain links TRBV7-8 with TRBJ2-1; D gene uncertain. The CDR3 runs to 11 residues. The V gene's germline CDR1 is SGHVS and CDR2 FQNEAQ. The V gene lost 5 bases and the J gene lost 10 bases, with 9 bases spanning the gap.

V usage is TRBV7-9 and J usage is TRBJ2-7; TRBD1 agrees at 10 bases. V shed 5 bases, J shed 3 bases, and the junction held 10 bases outside the gene matches. CDR1 and CDR2 (germline): SEHNR, FQNEAQ (reference sequence). This CDR3 region has 16 residues. For the CDR3, the DNA is TGTGCCAGCAGCCACCAAGTATGGGACAGGGGCTACGAGCAGTACTTC. Residues: CASSHQVWDRGYEQYF.

This rearrangement joins TRBV6-1 to TRBJ1-1; D gene uncertain. Germline V gene data show CDR1 as MNHNS and CDR2 as SASEGT. This CDR3 comprises 12 residues. V shed 5 bases and J shed 4 bases, with 8 bases lying between them. The CDR3 region is CASSSMGTEAFF. CDR3 nucleotides: TGTGCCAGCAGTTCGATGGGCACTGAAGCTTTCTTT.

This chain uses TRBV13 with TRBJ2-7, with D possibly TRBD1 on 6 matching bases. With 1 base removed from V and 0 bases from J, the gap between germline ends came to 13 bases. From germline, CDR1 is PRHDT and CDR2 FYEKMQ (reference sequence). The CDR3 spans 16 residues. The CDR3 DNA sequence: TGTGCCAGCAGCTTAGAAATACAGGGTAGCTCCTACGAGCAGTACTTC. Residues: CASSLEIQGSSYEQYF.

This clone has only one observation. The chain carries TRBV4-1 and TRBJ2-3; no reliable D call. Germline assignment: CDR1 MGHRA and CDR2 YSYEKL. V lost 3 bases and J 0 bases, leaving 4 bases between the germline ends. The CDR3 runs 13 residues. The CDR3, as DNA: TGCGCCAGCAGCCACTCTAGCACAGATACGCAGTATTTT. Its protein product is CASSHSSTDTQYF.

V gene TRBV7-2 combines with J gene TRBJ2-1; TRBD2 aligns across 7 bases. V gave up 1 base and J gave up 1 base; unmatched junction bases: 4. The CDR3 consists of 16 residues. CDR1 is SGHTA and CDR2 is FQGNSA in the germline V gene. The CDR3 DNA reads as TGTGCCAGCAGCTTAGGAGGCGGGGGTTCCTACAATGAGCAGTTCTTC. Its protein product is CASSLGGGGSYNEQFF. Full variable domain (rest looked up from reference TRBV7-2 and TRBJ2-1): GAGVSQSPSNKVTEKGKDVELRCDPISGHTALYWYRQSLGQGLEFLIYFQGNSAPDKSGLPSDRFSAERTGGSVSTLTIQRTQQEDSAVYLCASSLGGGGSYNEQFFGPGTRLTVL.